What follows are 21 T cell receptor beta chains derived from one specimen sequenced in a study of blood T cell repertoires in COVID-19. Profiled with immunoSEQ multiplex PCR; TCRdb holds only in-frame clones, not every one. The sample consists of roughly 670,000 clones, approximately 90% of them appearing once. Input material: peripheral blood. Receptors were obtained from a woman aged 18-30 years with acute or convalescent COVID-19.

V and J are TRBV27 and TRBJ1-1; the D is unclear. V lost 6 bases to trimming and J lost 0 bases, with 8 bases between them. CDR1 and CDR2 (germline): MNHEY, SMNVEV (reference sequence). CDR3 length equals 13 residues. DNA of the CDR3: TGTGCCAGCAGCGAGAAGCTGAACACTGAAGCTTTCTTT. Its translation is CASSEKLNTEAFF.

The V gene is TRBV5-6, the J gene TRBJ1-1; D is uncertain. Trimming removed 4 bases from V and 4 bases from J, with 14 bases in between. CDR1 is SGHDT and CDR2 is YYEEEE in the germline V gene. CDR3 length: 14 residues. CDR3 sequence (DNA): TGTGCCAGCAGCGCGGCGTGGGGAGGCACTGAAGCTTTCTTT. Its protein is CASSAAWGGTEAFF.

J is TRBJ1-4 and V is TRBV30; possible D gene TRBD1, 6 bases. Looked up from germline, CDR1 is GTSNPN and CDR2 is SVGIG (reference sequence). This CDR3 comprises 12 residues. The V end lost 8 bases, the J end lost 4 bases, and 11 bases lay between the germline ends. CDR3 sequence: CASTGLNEKLFF. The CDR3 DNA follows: TGTGCCAGCACAGGGCTTAATGAAAAACTGTTTTTT.

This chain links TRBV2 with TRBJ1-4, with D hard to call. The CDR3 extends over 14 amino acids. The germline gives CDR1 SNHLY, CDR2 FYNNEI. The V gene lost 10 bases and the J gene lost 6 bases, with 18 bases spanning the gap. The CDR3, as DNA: TGTGCCACCTTTCGGACTATTGTTGATGAAAAACTGTTTTTT. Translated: CATFRTIVDEKLFF.

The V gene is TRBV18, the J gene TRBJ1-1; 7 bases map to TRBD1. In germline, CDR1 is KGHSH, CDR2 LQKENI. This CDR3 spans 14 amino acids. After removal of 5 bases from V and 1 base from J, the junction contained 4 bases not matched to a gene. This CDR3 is CASSTGQPNTEAFF. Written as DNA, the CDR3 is TGTGCCAGCTCAACGGGACAGCCGAACACTGAAGCTTTCTTT.

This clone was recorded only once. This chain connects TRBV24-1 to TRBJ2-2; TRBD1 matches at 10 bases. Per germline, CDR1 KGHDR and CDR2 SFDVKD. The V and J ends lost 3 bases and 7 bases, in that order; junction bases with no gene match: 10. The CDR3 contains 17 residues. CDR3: CATSDPRGTGDHGELFF. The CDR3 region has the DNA TGTGCCACCAGTGATCCCCGCGGGACAGGGGATCACGGGGAGCTGTTTTTT.

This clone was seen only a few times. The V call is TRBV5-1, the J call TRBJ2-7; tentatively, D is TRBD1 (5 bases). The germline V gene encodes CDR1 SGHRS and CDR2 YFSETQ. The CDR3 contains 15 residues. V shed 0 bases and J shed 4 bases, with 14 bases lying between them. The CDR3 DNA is TGCGCCAGCAGCTTGGCTCAGGGATGGGGTTACGAGCAGTACTTC. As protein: CASSLAQGWGYEQYF.

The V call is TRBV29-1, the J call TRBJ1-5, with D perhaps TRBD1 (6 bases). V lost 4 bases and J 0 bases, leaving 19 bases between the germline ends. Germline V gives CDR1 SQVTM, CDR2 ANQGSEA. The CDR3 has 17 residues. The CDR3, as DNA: TGCAGCGTTGTGTTCGGACAGCAACATTTTAGCAATCAGCCCCAGCATTTT. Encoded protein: CSVVFGQQHFSNQPQHF. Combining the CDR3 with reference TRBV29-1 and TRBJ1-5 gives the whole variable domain SAVISQKPSRDICQRGTSLTIQCQVDSQVTMMFWYRQQPGQSLTLIATANQGSEATYESGFVIDKFPISRPNLTFSTLTVSNMSPEDSSIYLCSVVFGQQHFSNQPQHFGDGTRLSIL.

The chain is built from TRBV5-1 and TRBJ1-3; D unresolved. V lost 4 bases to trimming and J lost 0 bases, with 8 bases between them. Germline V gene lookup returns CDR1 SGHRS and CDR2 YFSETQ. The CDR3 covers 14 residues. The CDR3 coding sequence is TGCGCCAGCAGCGGACTGAACTCTGGAAACACCATATATTTT. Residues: CASSGLNSGNTIYF. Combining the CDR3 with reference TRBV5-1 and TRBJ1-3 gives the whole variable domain KAGVTQTPRYLIKTRGQQVTLSCSPISGHRSVSWYQQTPGQGLQFLFEYFSETQRNKGNFPGRFSGRQFSNSRSEMNVSTLELGDSALYLCASSGLNSGNTIYFGEGSWLTVV.

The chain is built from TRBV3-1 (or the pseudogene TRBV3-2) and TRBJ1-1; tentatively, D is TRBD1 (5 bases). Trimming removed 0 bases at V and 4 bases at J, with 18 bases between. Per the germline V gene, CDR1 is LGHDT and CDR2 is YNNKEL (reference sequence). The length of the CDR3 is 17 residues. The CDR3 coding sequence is TGTGCCAGCAGCCAAGATCTTACAGGTATGAGTGGCACTGAAGCTTTCTTT. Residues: CASSQDLTGMSGTEAFF.

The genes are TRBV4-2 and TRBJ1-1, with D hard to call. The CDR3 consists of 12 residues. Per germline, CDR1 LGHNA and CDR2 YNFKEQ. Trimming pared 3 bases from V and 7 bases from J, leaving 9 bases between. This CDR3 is CASSQLRGEAFF. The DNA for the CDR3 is TGTGCCAGCAGCCAGCTACGAGGTGAAGCTTTCTTT.

The CDR3 region is CASSSGTGNYGYTF. Written as DNA, the CDR3 is TGTGCCAGCAGTTCTGGGACAGGAAACTATGGCTACACCTTC. J is TRBJ1-2 and V is TRBV6-1, with 8 bases fitting TRBD1. This CDR3 region has 14 residues. Germline CDR1 MNHNS, CDR2 SASEGT. Losses at the gene ends were 5 bases for V and 2 bases for J; bases not matched to a gene: 4.

CDR3 sequence: CASSLVTGKTDTQYF. The CDR3 nucleotides read TGTGCCAGCAGCTTGGTAACAGGGAAGACAGATACGCAGTATTTT. This sequence joins TRBV11-2 and TRBJ2-3; the D gene is possibly TRBD1 (6 bases). Trimming shortened V by 3 bases and J by 3 bases, and 13 bases separated the two germline ends. CDR1 is SGHAT, CDR2 FQNNGV, per germline. This CDR3 is 15 amino acids long.

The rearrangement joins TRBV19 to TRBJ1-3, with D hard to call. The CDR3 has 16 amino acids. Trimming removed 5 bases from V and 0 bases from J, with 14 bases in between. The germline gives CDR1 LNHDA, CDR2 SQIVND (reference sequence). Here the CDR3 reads CASSSRNPSSGNTIYF. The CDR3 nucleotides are TGTGCCAGTAGTTCTCGAAATCCCAGCTCTGGAAACACCATATATTTT.

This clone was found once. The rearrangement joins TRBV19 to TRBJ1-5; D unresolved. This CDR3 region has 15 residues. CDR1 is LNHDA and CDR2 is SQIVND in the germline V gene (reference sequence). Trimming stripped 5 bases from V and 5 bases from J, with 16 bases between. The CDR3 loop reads CASSARTASHQPQHF. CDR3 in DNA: TGTGCCAGTAGTGCCCGGACTGCCTCTCATCAGCCCCAGCATTTT.

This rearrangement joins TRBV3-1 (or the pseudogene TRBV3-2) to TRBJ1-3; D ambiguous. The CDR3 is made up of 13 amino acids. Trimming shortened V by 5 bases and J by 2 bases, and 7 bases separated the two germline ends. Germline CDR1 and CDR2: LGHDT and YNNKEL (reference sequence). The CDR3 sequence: CASSSGAGNTIYF. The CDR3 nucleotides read TGTGCCAGCAGCTCCGGGGCTGGAAACACCATATATTTT.

CDR3 protein: CASSSTGDPEKLFF. The DNA of the CDR3 is TGTGCCAGCAGTTCCACAGGGGATCCAGAAAAACTGTTTTTT. The chain is built from TRBV27 and TRBJ1-4, with TRBD1 matching over 7 bases. Germline loops: CDR1 MNHEY, CDR2 SMNVEV (reference sequence). The CDR3 covers 14 residues. V lost 4 bases, J lost 8 bases, and 7 bases stayed unmatched.

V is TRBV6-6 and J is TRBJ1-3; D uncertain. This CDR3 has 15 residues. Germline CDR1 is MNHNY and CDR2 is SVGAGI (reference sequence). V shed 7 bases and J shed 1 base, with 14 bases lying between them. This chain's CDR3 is CASTYDPGSGNTIYF. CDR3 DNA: TGTGCCAGCACCTACGACCCAGGTTCTGGAAACACCATATATTTT.

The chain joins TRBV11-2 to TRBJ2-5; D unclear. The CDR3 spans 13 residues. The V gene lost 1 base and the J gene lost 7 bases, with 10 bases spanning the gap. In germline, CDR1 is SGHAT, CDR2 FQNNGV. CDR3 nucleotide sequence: TGTGCCAGCAGCTTAGGGGTCCCAGGGACCCAGTACTTC. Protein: CASSLGVPGTQYF.

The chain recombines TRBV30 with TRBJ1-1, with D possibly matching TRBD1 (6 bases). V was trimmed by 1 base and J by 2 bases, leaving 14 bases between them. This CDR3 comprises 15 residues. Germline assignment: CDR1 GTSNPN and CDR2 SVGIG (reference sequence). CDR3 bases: TGTGCCTGGAGTGCCCGATTTGGGACAAACACTGAAGCTTTCTTT. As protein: CAWSARFGTNTEAFF. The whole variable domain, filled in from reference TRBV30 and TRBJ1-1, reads SQTIHQWPATLVQPVGSPLSLECTVEGTSNPNLYWYRQAAGRGLQLLFYSVGIGQISSEVPQNLSASRPQDRQFILSSKKLLLSDSGFYLCAWSARFGTNTEAFFGQGTRLTVV.

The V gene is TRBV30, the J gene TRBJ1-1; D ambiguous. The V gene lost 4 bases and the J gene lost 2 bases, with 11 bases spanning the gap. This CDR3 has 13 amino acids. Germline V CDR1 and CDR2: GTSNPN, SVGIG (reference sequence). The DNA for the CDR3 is TGTGCCTGGATGGGGAGGGTAAACACTGAAGCTTTCTTT. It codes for CAWMGRVNTEAFF.